These 23 T cell receptor beta chains share one sample of origin, sequenced in a study of blood T cell repertoires in COVID-19. Clones were read by immunoSEQ multiplex PCR, and TCRdb kept only the in-frame ones, dropping some. The sample shows some 450,000 clones, approximately 89% of them seen only once. The specimen sequenced was peripheral blood. The receptor source for this set is a woman aged 50 to 65 with COVID-19, enrolled during active disease.

The chain combines TRBV12-1 with TRBJ1-4; TRBD1, the D gene given by the table, was not confirmed from the DNA. TRBV12-1 is shown as a pseudogene. The CDR3 is 15 residues long. CDR3 amino acids: CASSFDRTTNEKLFF. The CDR3, as DNA: TGTGCCAGCAGCTTTGACAGGACAACTAATGAAAAACTGTTTTTT.

The gene calls are TRBV5-1 and TRBJ2-3; 9 bases align to TRBD2. J lost 5 bases, V lost 6 bases, and 10 bases had no gene match. The CDR3 totals 15 residues. Per germline, CDR1 SGHRS and CDR2 YFSETQ. CDR3 region: CASNPRGGPRDTQYF. The CDR3 nucleotides read TGCGCCAGCAACCCGCGGGGGGGCCCAAGAGATACGCAGTATTTT.

This clone has more than one count but fewer than ten. The chain is built from TRBV5-4 and TRBJ1-2; 7 bases match TRBD1. The V and J ends lost 4 bases and 2 bases, in that order; junction bases with no gene match: 8. The germline CDR1 and CDR2 sequences are SGHNT and YYREEE (reference sequence). This CDR3 contains 15 residues. In DNA, the CDR3 is TGTGCCAGCAGCCCTCGACCAGGGGGGAACTATGGCTACACCTTC. Translated, it gives CASSPRPGGNYGYTF.

The DNA of the CDR3 is TGTGCCAGCGGGGGGACAGTTGTCACGGAGCCCCAGCATTTT. Encoded protein: CASGGTVVTEPQHF. The chain employs TRBV2 and TRBJ1-5; 7 bases line up with TRBD1. CDR3 length: 14 residues. Trimming at V came to 8 bases and at J to 8 bases, leaving 12 bases not matched to a gene. Per germline, CDR1 SNHLY and CDR2 FYNNEI. Combining the CDR3 with reference TRBV2 and TRBJ1-5 gives the whole variable domain EPEVTQTPSHQVTQMGQEVILRCVPISNHLYFYWYRQILGQKVEFLVSFYNNEISEKSEIFDDQFSVERPDGSNFTLKIRSTKLEDSAMYFCASGGTVVTEPQHFGDGTRLSIL.

The rearrangement joins TRBV6-5 to TRBJ1-1; no firm D call. The length of the CDR3 is 11 residues. The germline V and J ends were trimmed by 4 bases and 7 bases, with 7 bases remaining between them. The germline V gene encodes CDR1 MNHEY and CDR2 SVGAGI. The CDR3 here is CASSSPGEAFF. The DNA of the CDR3 is TGTGCCAGCAGTTCGCCGGGTGAAGCTTTCTTT.

The chain carries TRBV5-4 and TRBJ2-1; D might be TRBD1 (7 bases). V lost 3 bases and J 7 bases, leaving 11 bases between the germline ends. This CDR3 is built from 13 residues. Germline-derived CDR1 and CDR2 are SGHNT and YYREEE (reference sequence). The CDR3 DNA follows: TGTGCCAGCAGCTGGTCAGGGGGGAATGAGCAGTTCTTC. This gives the protein CASSWSGGNEQFF. The variable domain in full, completed from reference TRBV5-4 and TRBJ2-1, reads ETGVTQSPTHLIKTRGQQVTLRCSSQSGHNTVSWYQQALGQGPQFIFQYYREEENGRGNFPPRFSGLQFPNYSSELNVNALELDDSALYLCASSWSGGNEQFFGPGTRLTVL.

The chain employs TRBV24-1 and TRBJ2-3; D might be TRBD2 (7 bases). The CDR3 is 15 residues long. Germline CDR1 reads KGHDR; CDR2 reads SFDVKD. The V gene lost 3 bases and the J gene lost 4 bases, with 13 bases spanning the gap. The CDR3 coding sequence is TGTGCCACCAGTGATCCCACGGGGGGCCCAGATACGCAGTATTTT. Encoded protein: CATSDPTGGPDTQYF.

This chain uses TRBV19 with TRBJ1-1; 10 nucleotides line up with TRBD1. The CDR3 spans 14 residues. Germline V gene data show CDR1 as LNHDA and CDR2 as SQIVND (reference sequence). The ends lost 7 bases at V and 3 bases at J; junction bases unmatched: 5. CDR3 nucleotide sequence: TGTGCCAGTACCTCCGGGACAGGGGACACTGAAGCTTTCTTT. Its protein product is CASTSGTGDTEAFF.

The CDR3 reads CASSMRGFGNTIYF. The CDR3, as DNA: TGTGCCAGTAGTATGCGGGGCTTTGGAAACACCATATATTTT. The chain links TRBV19 to TRBJ1-3, with D possibly TRBD1 on 5 matching bases. Germline CDR1 LNHDA, CDR2 SQIVND (reference sequence). The V gene lost 3 bases and the J gene lost 3 bases, with 9 bases spanning the gap. This CDR3 comprises 14 residues.

The rearrangement joins TRBV24-1 to TRBJ2-3; no clear D. This CDR3 comprises 13 residues. Germline CDR1 reads KGHDR; CDR2 reads SFDVKD. Trimming took 1 base from V and 5 from J, leaving 6 bases between them. This CDR3 reads CATSDFGGDTQYF. The CDR3 nucleotides are TGTGCCACCAGTGATTTCGGTGGAGATACGCAGTATTTT.

This clone occurred once. CDR3 residues: CASKERANTEAFF. Written as DNA, the CDR3 is TGTGCCAGCAAAGAGAGGGCTAACACTGAAGCTTTCTTT. The V and J genes are TRBV27 and TRBJ1-1; D call uncertain. Germline lookup yields CDR1 MNHEY and CDR2 SMNVEV (reference sequence). The ends were cut back, 7 bases at V and 2 bases at J, with 11 bases in the middle. The CDR3 loop spans 13 amino acids.

This rearrangement joins TRBV5-1 to TRBJ1-1; TRBD1 aligns across 7 bases. This CDR3 region has 15 residues. V shed 2 bases and J 5 bases; nucleotides not matched to a gene: 9. Germline CDR1 and CDR2: SGHRS and YFSETQ. The CDR3 DNA reads as TGCGCCAGCAGCTTAATCGAGGGGGCGGAAACTGAAGCTTTCTTT. It codes for CASSLIEGAETEAFF.

This clone has a handful of counts. This chain connects TRBV30 to TRBJ1-1; D is ambiguous. The germline V gene has CDR1 GTSNPN and CDR2 SVGIG (reference sequence). Trimming cost V 2 bases and J 5 bases, with 18 bases left between them. The CDR3 extends over 15 amino acids. The CDR3 here is CAWSIPLLRGTEAFF. The DNA for the CDR3 is TGTGCCTGGAGTATCCCTTTACTTAGAGGGACTGAAGCTTTCTTT.

About this clone itself: The same CDR3 is also encoded by other DNA sequences in this sample. The rearrangement links TRBV19 to TRBJ2-3, with D tentatively TRBD1 (5 bases). Germline V gene lookup returns CDR1 LNHDA and CDR2 SQIVND (reference sequence). Trimming stripped 3 bases from V and 1 base from J, with 11 bases between. CDR3 length: 15 amino acids. CDR3 coding DNA: TGTGCCAGTAGTATCGACAGCAGCGGCACAGATACGCAGTATTTT. Amino acid sequence: CASSIDSSGTDTQYF.

The rearrangement links TRBV20-1 to TRBJ2-3; a weak D match, TRBD2 (5 bases). CDR3 size: 11 residues. Germline CDR1 DFQATT, CDR2 SNEGSKA (reference sequence). With 4 bases removed from V and 8 bases from J, the gap between germline ends came to 10 bases. DNA of the CDR3: TGCAGTGCTACGGGGAATCGTACGCAGTATTTT. Its translation: CSATGNRTQYF.

The J gene is TRBJ2-7, the V gene TRBV12-5; D is possibly TRBD2 (5 bases). There are 15 residues in the CDR3. Germline V gene lookup returns CDR1 LGHNT and CDR2 FRNRAP. Trimming left V 6 bases short and J 0 bases short, with 15 bases between. DNA for the CDR3: TGTGCTAGTGGCCCAACCGGCCGGGGCTCCTACGAGCAGTACTTC. It yields the protein CASGPTGRGSYEQYF.

V gene TRBV3-1 (or the pseudogene TRBV3-2) combines with J gene TRBJ2-7; tentatively, D is TRBD1 (6 bases). Trimming shortened V by 2 bases and J by 4 bases, and 15 bases separated the two germline ends. The CDR3 sequence is 15 residues long. Germline lookup yields CDR1 LGHDT and CDR2 YNNKEL (reference sequence). CDR3: CASSQTRDNHYEQYF. The CDR3 bases are TGTGCCAGCAGCCAAACACGGGACAACCATTACGAGCAGTACTTC.

The V call is TRBV2, the J call TRBJ2-2, with D possibly being TRBD2 (6 bases). Trimming left V 6 bases short and J 6 bases short, with 8 bases between. Germline values: CDR1 SNHLY, CDR2 FYNNEI. The CDR3 is 12 residues long. The CDR3 sequence: CASRSGAGELFF. The CDR3 DNA sequence: TGTGCCAGCAGGTCGGGAGCCGGGGAGCTGTTTTTT.

The V call is TRBV27, the J call TRBJ1-2; D is uncertain. The V gene lost 5 bases and the J gene lost 8 bases, with 21 bases spanning the gap. The V gene's germline CDR1 is MNHEY and CDR2 SMNVEV (reference sequence). This CDR3 spans 15 amino acids. The CDR3 spells CASSHYRSGYGGYTF. The DNA for the CDR3 is TGTGCCAGCAGTCACTACCGGAGTGGGTATGGGGGCTACACCTTC.

Points on this clone: Additional DNA sequences in this sample encode the identical CDR3. V gene TRBV9 combines with J gene TRBJ1-1, with D maybe TRBD1 (6 bases). Between the trimmed V and J ends, which lost 0 bases and 3 bases, there was a span of 6 bases. Per germline, CDR1 SGDLS and CDR2 YYNGEE. The CDR3 length is 13 residues. Here the CDR3 reads CASSVAGDTEAFF. The CDR3 nucleotides are TGTGCCAGCAGCGTAGCAGGGGACACTGAAGCTTTCTTT.

This clone was seen a single time. This rearrangement joins TRBV19 to TRBJ1-1; D gene uncertain. Trimming removed 8 bases from V and 1 base from J, with 20 bases in between. Germline V CDR1 and CDR2: LNHDA, SQIVND (reference sequence). The CDR3 has 16 amino acids. CDR3 DNA sequence: TGTGCCAGTTGGATCAGGCCCGGCGGGAGGAACACTGAAGCTTTCTTT. It codes for CASWIRPGGRNTEAFF.

V and J are TRBV19 and TRBJ1-2; no reliable D call. This CDR3 has 15 residues. Germline CDR1 and CDR2: LNHDA and SQIVND (reference sequence). Trimming left V 5 bases short and J 0 bases short, with 13 bases between. In nucleotides, the CDR3 is TGTGCCAGTAGTTTCACCCCGGGTACTAACTATGGCTACACCTTC. This translates into CASSFTPGTNYGYTF.

In this sample, this clone turned up once. V is TRBV24-1 and J is TRBJ1-4, with D unclear. The CDR3 is 13 residues long. CDR1 and CDR2 (germline): KGHDR, SFDVKD. Trimming cost V 5 bases and J 8 bases, with 11 bases left between them. CDR3 sequence reads: CATSAGESEKLFF. CDR3 nucleotide sequence: TGTGCCACCAGTGCCGGGGAGAGCGAAAAACTGTTTTTT.